This T cell receptor beta chain was sequenced for a study of a mutant IDH1 vaccine in newly diagnosed glioma. The wider study: Males made up 62.5% and females about 40% of treated patients, whose mean age was about 41 years. Patients had received radiotherapy, temozolomide, or both previously, most receiving both. Points from the study as a whole: Among patients, around 95% showed immune responses induced by the vaccine.

As for this clone: Its target is unknown.

The CDR3 covers 15 residues. Per germline, CDR1 SGDLS and CDR2 YYNGEE. Trimming removed 0 bases at V and 5 bases at J, with 12 bases between. Only in-frame clones appear in the TCRdb table, and some are missing; sequencing was by immunoSEQ multiplex PCR. The top ten hold 5.4% of the sample, which has tens of thousands of clones, about four fifths seen once. As to time point: week 35, safety follow-up. Doses of 300 ug of mutant IDH1 20-mer peptide were given with topical imiquimod. Patients were given eight vaccinations, scheduled in weeks 1, 3, 5, 7, 11, 15, 19 and 23. This chain joins TRBV9 and TRBJ2-1, with D perhaps given as TRBD1 or TRBD2 (5 bases each). The TCR originated in a man between 40 and 49 years old with glioma. Specimen: PBMCs, collected from a glioma patient whose treatment included an IDH1 peptide vaccine. The CDR3 sequence is CASSVAPQGDNEQFF. The CDR3 DNA reads as TGTGCCAGCAGCGTAGCTCCCCAGGGAGACAATGAGCAGTTCTTC.